Listed below are T cell receptor beta chains from one sample, sequenced in a study of spatial heterogeneity in lung cancer. TCRdb reanalysed the 5' RACE reads using MiXCR and keeps one entry per CDR3 protein. This table has about 21,000 distinct CDR3 sequences, 4% to 5% appearing once. Specimen: PBMCs, collected at surgery. The receptor set was obtained from a male donor with early-stage non-small cell lung cancer. The CDR3 runs from the conserved cysteine through the conserved F or W. The D gene is left open where the match is weak. For some rows the clone size is stated as once, few or many, or as a class when expanded; others skip it.

clone_size,v_call,j_call,d_call,cdr3_aa,cdr3_nt
many,TRBV11-2,TRBJ2-2,NA,CASCPWGNTGELFF,TGTGCCAGCTGCCCTTGGGGGAACACCGGGGAGCTGTTTTTT
many,TRBV9,TRBJ2-7,NA,CASSGGQPPYEQYF,TGTGCCAGCAGCGGCGGACAGCCACCCTACGAGCAGTACTTC
NA,TRBV27,TRBJ2-5,NA,CASSDGGPPQETQYF,TGTGCCAGCAGTGACGGGGGGCCCCCCCAAGAGACCCAGTACTTC
many,TRBV9,TRBJ2-3,NA,CASSHSAGNTDTQYF,TGTGCCAGCAGCCATAGTGCAGGTAACACAGATACGCAGTATTTT
NA,TRBV19,TRBJ2-2,TRBD1,CASKGRTTGTVNTGELFF,TGTGCCAGTAAGGGCAGAACAACCGGGACAGTTAACACCGGGGAGCTGTTTTTT
NA,TRBV6-5,TRBJ1-1,NA,CASIRDGGNTEAFF,TGTGCCAGCATCCGGGACGGTGGGAACACTGAAGCTTTCTTT
many,TRBV13,TRBJ2-7,NA,CASSYQGLFQPEQYF,TGTGCCAGCAGCTATCAGGGGCTCTTCCAACCTGAGCAGTACTTC
few,TRBV5-1,TRBJ2-7,NA,CASSSGTQSSYEQYF,TGCGCCAGCAGCTCCGGGACTCAAAGCTCCTACGAGCAGTACTTC
medium-sized,TRBV28,TRBJ2-7,TRBD1,CAIRSQGALGQYF,TGTGCCATCCGGTCTCAGGGGGCCCTCGGGCAGTACTTC
many,TRBV5-6,TRBJ2-1,TRBD2,CASRPTSGSFYNEQFF,TGTGCCAGCAGACCTACTAGCGGGAGTTTTTACAATGAGCAGTTCTTC
few,TRBV6-2/TRBV6-3,TRBJ2-7,NA,CASSSLAGGTGVEQYF,TGTGCCAGCAGTTCCCTTGCGGGGGGGACAGGCGTCGAGCAGTACTTC
many,TRBV7-2,TRBJ2-7,NA,CASSLYQRAYEQYF,TGTGCCAGCAGCTTATATCAGAGAGCTTACGAGCAGTACTTC
many,TRBV9,TRBJ1-3,NA,CASSPRESGNTIYF,TGTGCCAGCAGCCCCAGGGAATCTGGAAACACCATATATTTT
many,TRBV6-1,TRBJ2-3,TRBD1,CASRQGGGTDTQYF,TGTGCCAGCAGACAGGGGGGCGGCACAGATACGCAGTATTTT
many,TRBV2,TRBJ2-1,NA,CASKATYNEQFF,TGTGCCAGCAAAGCTACTTACAATGAGCAGTTCTTC
many,TRBV11-2,TRBJ2-1,TRBD2,CASSFLAGYNEQFF,TGTGCCAGCAGCTTCCTAGCGGGATACAATGAGCAGTTCTTC
few,TRBV12-3/TRBV12-4,TRBJ1-1,NA,CASSLKKAGRNTEAFF,TGTGCCAGCAGTTTAAAAAAGGCAGGGAGAAACACTGAAGCTTTCTTT
medium-sized,TRBV10-3,TRBJ1-1,NA,CAISEPTRNTEAFF,TGTGCCATCAGTGAACCAACAAGAAACACTGAAGCTTTCTTT
many,TRBV24-1,TRBJ1-2,TRBD1,CATSETGTGDRGYTF,TGTGCCACCAGTGAAACCGGGACAGGGGATCGTGGCTACACCTTC
few,TRBV7-2,TRBJ2-5,NA,CASRAPTERETQYF,TGTGCCAGCAGAGCCCCGACAGAGCGGGAGACCCAGTACTTC
many,TRBV7-9,TRBJ1-1,NA,CASSLEQDTEAFF,TGTGCCAGCAGCTTAGAGCAGGACACTGAAGCTTTCTTT
few,TRBV5-5,TRBJ2-1,NA,CASSLVGYNEQFF,TGTGCCAGCAGCTTGGTTGGTTACAATGAGCAGTTCTTC
many,TRBV4-2,TRBJ1-4,NA,CASSPGGGNEKLFF,TGTGCCAGCAGCCCGGGTGGTGGTAATGAAAAACTGTTTTTT
many,TRBV9,TRBJ1-3,NA,CASSVLAWAGNTIYF,TGTGCCAGCAGCGTTCTGGCTTGGGCTGGAAACACCATATATTTT
many,TRBV4-2,TRBJ2-3,TRBD2,CASSFGTSGSWSTDTQYF,TGTGCCAGCAGCTTTGGGACTAGCGGGAGTTGGAGCACAGATACGCAGTATTTT
many,TRBV7-9,TRBJ2-5,NA,CASSLGVQVGQETQYF,TGTGCCAGCAGCTTAGGTGTTCAGGTTGGCCAAGAGACCCAGTACTTC
many,TRBV27,TRBJ2-7,NA,CASSLSAGGVYEQYF,TGTGCCAGCAGTTTATCGGCGGGTGGGGTCTACGAGCAGTACTTC
few,TRBV5-6,TRBJ2-3,TRBD2,CASSYRTSGRSDTQYF,TGTGCCAGCAGCTACCGAACTAGCGGGAGATCAGATACGCAGTATTTT
NA,TRBV4-3,TRBJ1-1,TRBD1,CASSQDPKGQRLEAFF,TGCGCCAGCAGCCAAGATCCTAAGGGACAGAGGCTTGAAGCTTTCTTT
many,TRBV6-2/TRBV6-3,TRBJ2-1,NA,CASSFLNEQFF,TGTGCCAGCAGTTTTCTGAATGAGCAGTTCTTC
few,TRBV19,TRBJ2-7,TRBD2,CASSIGTSGYEQYF,TGTGCCAGTAGTATAGGGACTAGCGGATACGAGCAGTACTTC
many,TRBV9,TRBJ2-3,NA,CASSAALEDTQYF,TGTGCCAGCAGCGCGGCCCTAGAGGATACGCAGTATTTT
many,TRBV6-1,TRBJ1-5,NA,CAGNSDGNQPQHF,TGTGCCGGGAACTCCGACGGCAATCAGCCCCAGCATTTT
many,TRBV9,TRBJ2-3,NA,CASSVVPGKDTQYF,TGTGCCAGCAGCGTAGTCCCAGGGAAGGATACGCAGTATTTT
many,TRBV12-3/TRBV12-4,TRBJ2-5,NA,CASSPGEETQYF,TGTGCCAGCAGTCCCGGAGAAGAGACCCAGTACTTC
NA,TRBV12-3/TRBV12-4,TRBJ2-1,TRBD1,CASRPGTGIMNEQFF,TGTGCCAGCAGGCCCGGGACAGGGATAATGAATGAGCAGTTCTTC
NA,TRBV12-3/TRBV12-4,TRBJ2-4,NA,CASSLSQARVAKNIQYF,TGTGCCAGCAGTTTATCGCAGGCAAGGGTAGCCAAAAACATTCAGTACTTC
many,TRBV28,TRBJ1-1,NA,CASRIPPWPGIMNTEAFF,TGTGCCAGCAGGATACCTCCTTGGCCAGGGATAATGAACACTGAAGCTTTCTTT
few,TRBV7-3,TRBJ2-1,TRBD2,CASSLNPRLAGSSYNEQFF,TGTGCCAGCAGCTTAAACCCCAGACTAGCGGGTAGCTCCTACAATGAGCAGTTCTTC
few,TRBV4-3,TRBJ2-1,TRBD2,CASSQAPGLAESNEQFF,TGCGCCAGCAGCCAAGCCCCAGGACTAGCGGAGTCCAATGAGCAGTTCTTC
many,TRBV5-1,TRBJ2-3,NA,CASSLVQGLDSSTDTQYF,TGCGCCAGCAGCTTGGTGCAGGGACTCGACTCGAGCACAGATACGCAGTATTTT
NA,TRBV6-5,TRBJ2-5,NA,CASSYKVSGFTQYF,TGTGCCAGCAGTTATAAGGTGTCCGGGTTTACCCAGTACTTC
medium-sized,TRBV10-3,TRBJ2-5,NA,CAISEAEQETQYF,TGTGCCATCAGTGAAGCAGAACAAGAGACCCAGTACTTC
many,TRBV6-1,TRBJ2-7,NA,CASSDILGRTYEQYF,TGTGCCAGCAGTGATATTTTGGGACGGACCTACGAGCAGTACTTC
few,TRBV6-6,TRBJ2-2,TRBD2,CASSYQRTSGKGNTGELFF,TGTGCCAGCAGTTATCAGAGGACTAGCGGGAAAGGGAACACCGGGGAGCTGTTTTTT
many,TRBV20-1,TRBJ2-3,NA,CSPLGRDTQYF,TGCAGCCCCCTGGGACGTGATACGCAGTATTTT
many,TRBV5-1,TRBJ2-1,NA,CASSLVVTGANEQFF,TGCGCCAGCAGCTTGGTAGTTACCGGAGCGAATGAGCAGTTCTTC
few,TRBV4-1,TRBJ2-1,NA,CASSQDPPETTGYNEQFF,TGCGCCAGCAGCCAAGATCCCCCCGAGACTACGGGCTACAATGAGCAGTTCTTC
few,TRBV18,TRBJ1-3,TRBD1,CASSPTGQGPGNTIYF,TGTGCCAGCTCGCCAACGGGACAGGGACCTGGAAACACCATATATTTT
medium-sized,TRBV29-1,TRBJ2-1,TRBD2,CSGRTSYNEQFF,TGCAGCGGCAGGACTAGCTACAATGAGCAGTTCTTC
many,TRBV15,TRBJ2-1,NA,CVTSRDRGRGTYNEQFF,TGTGTCACCAGCAGAGATAGGGGCAGGGGTACCTACAATGAGCAGTTCTTC